This TCR beta chain was obtained from a study of cytomegalovirus exposure and HLA in healthy donors. Study-wide results and caveats: For most subjects, TCR beta sequences were reported to predict HLA-A and HLA-B alleles with accuracy.

The PCR had 60 Vbeta and 13 Jbeta primers. TCRdb's copy holds only in-frame clones and misses some; the assay was immunoSEQ multiplex PCR. This table holds about 220,000 clones, 76% found once. For this clone: Its antigen is not known.

The CDR3 sequence is 19 residues long. V lost 6 bases and J lost 7, with 31 bases in between. Germline V gene sequence: CDR1 LNHDA, CDR2 SQIVND (reference sequence). The source of this sequence is a man younger than 30 in good health and CMV-seronegative. The rearrangement uses TRBV19 and TRBJ2-4, with D maybe TRBD1 (6 bases). What was sequenced was PBMCs. This CDR3 reads CASSDTRQEVYPLRNIQYF. The DNA of the CDR3 is TGTGCCAGTAGCGACACCCGACAGGAGGTATATCCCCTTAGGAACATTCAGTACTTC.